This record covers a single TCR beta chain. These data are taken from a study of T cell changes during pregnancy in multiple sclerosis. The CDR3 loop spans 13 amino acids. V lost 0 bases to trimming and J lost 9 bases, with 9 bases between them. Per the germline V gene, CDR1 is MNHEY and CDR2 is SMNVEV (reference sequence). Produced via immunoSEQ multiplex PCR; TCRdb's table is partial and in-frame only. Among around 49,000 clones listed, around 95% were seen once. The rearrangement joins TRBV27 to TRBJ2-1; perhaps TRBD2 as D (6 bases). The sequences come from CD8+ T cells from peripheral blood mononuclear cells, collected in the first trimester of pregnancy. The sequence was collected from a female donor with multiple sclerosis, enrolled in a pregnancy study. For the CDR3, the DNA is TGTGCCAGCAGTTTATCGCGGAGGGGTGAGCAGTTCTTC. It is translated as CASSLSRRGEQFF.